One and the same sample provided the 21 T cell receptor beta chains below, sequenced in a study of cytomegalovirus exposure and HLA in healthy donors. It was with 60 Vbeta and 13 Jbeta primers that the PCR ran. Clones were read by immunoSEQ multiplex PCR, and TCRdb kept only the in-frame ones, dropping some. The sample has around 150,000 clones, roughly 63% seen once. The sample consisted of PBMCs. The source of these receptors is a woman aged 60 to 75 in good health and CMV-seropositive.

This chain uses TRBV5-4 with TRBJ2-5; the match to TRBD1 covers 9 bases. J gave up 9 bases and V 4 bases, and 4 bases lay outside the gene matches. The CDR3 covers 12 residues. CDR1 SGHNT and CDR2 YYREEE come from the germline V gene (reference sequence). The CDR3 region is CASSPQGAAQYF. DNA for the CDR3: TGTGCCAGCAGCCCACAGGGGGCGGCCCAGTACTTC.

With respect to this clone: Other DNA sequences of this sample code for an identical CDR3. As DNA, the CDR3 is TGTGCCAGCAGTTTTAGGACTAGCGGGAGAGAGACCCAGTACTTC. Its protein is CASSFRTSGRETQYF. The chain recombines TRBV28 with TRBJ2-5, with 13 bases fitting TRBD2. This CDR3 contains 15 residues. Germline V lookup: CDR1 MDHEN, CDR2 SYDVKM. With V trimmed by 3 bases and J by 4 bases, 2 bases remained unmatched.

V is TRBV19 and J is TRBJ1-3; tentative D call: TRBD1 (6 bases). The CDR3 contains 14 residues. Looked up from germline, CDR1 is LNHDA and CDR2 is SQIVND (reference sequence). V gave up 4 bases and J gave up 2 bases, with 9 bases separating them. CDR3 protein: CASSTTGPGNTIYF. CDR3 nucleotides: TGTGCCAGTAGTACAACAGGGCCTGGAAACACCATATATTTT.

The V gene is TRBV21-1, the J gene TRBJ2-3; the table assigns TRBD2, which was not confirmed against the DNA. TRBV21-1 is listed as a pseudogene. This CDR3 contains 15 residues. This CDR3 is CASSKNGKGTDTQYF. For the CDR3, the DNA is TGTGCCAGCAGCAAAAACGGGAAGGGCACAGATACGCAGTATTTT.

The rearrangement links TRBV18 to TRBJ2-2, with 8 bases identical to TRBD1. Per the germline V gene, CDR1 is KGHSH and CDR2 is LQKENI. The CDR3 is 18 residues long. V shed 1 base, J shed 0 bases, and the junction held 7 bases outside the gene matches. The DNA for the CDR3 is TGTGCCAGCTCACCACTGGGGACAGGCCGAGCGAACACCGGGGAGCTGTTTTTT. Residues: CASSPLGTGRANTGELFF.

V usage is TRBV6-6 and J usage is TRBJ2-1, with TRBD2 identical over 9 bases. V shed 6 bases, J shed 7 bases, and the junction held 10 bases outside the gene matches. The CDR3 length is 15 residues. The V gene's germline CDR1 is MNHNY and CDR2 SVGAGI (reference sequence). CDR3 in amino acids: CASRPIAGVTNEQFF. Here the CDR3 DNA reads TGTGCCAGCAGACCTATAGCGGGAGTCACGAATGAGCAGTTCTTC.

The chain recombines TRBV4-3 with TRBJ1-4; 8 nucleotides line up with TRBD1. J gave up 8 bases and V 1 base, and 12 bases lay outside the gene matches. The germline V gene encodes CDR1 LGHNA and CDR2 YSLEER. The CDR3 is made up of 17 amino acids. The CDR3 loop is CASSQAGNRGAEEKLFF. The CDR3 coding sequence is TGCGCCAGCAGCCAAGCAGGGAACAGGGGGGCAGAAGAAAAACTGTTTTTT.

This clone has a single count. This chain links TRBV7-9 with TRBJ2-5; TRBD1 aligns across 7 bases. This CDR3 comprises 14 residues. The ends lost 5 bases at V and 2 bases at J; junction bases unmatched: 5. Germline V gene sequence: CDR1 SEHNR, CDR2 FQNEAQ (reference sequence). The CDR3 coding sequence is TGTGCCAGCAGCCCCAGGGACAGTCAAGAGACCCAGTACTTC. This codes for CASSPRDSQETQYF.

This chain connects TRBV5-4 to TRBJ1-2; maybe TRBD1 (5 bases). V was clipped by 4 bases and J by 2 bases, with 12 bases between them. This CDR3 comprises 14 residues. The germline V gene encodes CDR1 SGHNT and CDR2 YYREEE (reference sequence). In nucleotides, the CDR3 is TGTGCCAGCAGCCCAACCGCAGGGAACTATGGCTACACCTTC. This codes for CASSPTAGNYGYTF. Combining the CDR3 with reference TRBV5-4 and TRBJ1-2 gives the whole variable domain ETGVTQSPTHLIKTRGQQVTLRCSSQSGHNTVSWYQQALGQGPQFIFQYYREEENGRGNFPPRFSGLQFPNYSSELNVNALELDDSALYLCASSPTAGNYGYTFGSGTRLTVV.

This chain uses TRBV5-6 with TRBJ2-7, with no clear D. The CDR3 length is 14 residues. V lost 2 bases to trimming and J lost 6 bases, with 15 bases between them. CDR1 and CDR2 from the germline V gene are SGHDT and YYEEEE. DNA of the CDR3: TGTGCCAGCAGCTTTGTGGAGTCCTCAAGCGAGCAGTACTTC. Its translation: CASSFVESSSEQYF.

A few counts support this clone. This chain links TRBV18 with TRBJ2-7, with D possibly matching TRBD2 (6 bases). Germline V CDR1 and CDR2: KGHSH, LQKENI. V lost 1 base to trimming and J lost 5 bases, with 12 bases between them. There are 14 residues in the CDR3. The CDR3, as DNA: TGTGCCAGCTCACCACTTAGCGCGGGGAACGAGCAGTACTTC. Its protein product is CASSPLSAGNEQYF.

This chain uses TRBV15 with TRBJ2-5; 8 nucleotides align to TRBD1. This CDR3 has 19 residues. The germline V gene has CDR1 LNHNV and CDR2 YYDKDF (reference sequence). The V gene end was trimmed by 0 bases and the J gene end by 1 base; junction bases not matched to a gene: 13. The CDR3 sequence is CATSRDLWAAGGLQETQYF. Here the CDR3 DNA reads TGTGCCACCAGCAGAGATCTGTGGGCGGCAGGGGGCCTCCAAGAGACCCAGTACTTC.

The rearrangement links TRBV11-1 to TRBJ2-1; 8 bases align to TRBD1. V lost 4 bases and J lost 10; bases outside the gene matches: 9. The CDR3 has 14 residues. Germline values: CDR1 SGHAT, CDR2 FQDESV (reference sequence). In nucleotides, the CDR3 is TGTGCCAGCAGCTCCCGGACAGGGCTTCTCGAGCAGTTCTTC. It specifies CASSSRTGLLEQFF.

This chain uses TRBV28 with TRBJ1-5, with 8 positions matching TRBD1. Unmatched junction bases numbered 3, after V lost 1 base and J lost 4 bases. In germline, CDR1 is MDHEN, CDR2 SYDVKM. The CDR3 runs to 15 residues. CDR3 amino acids: CASSLSGGRNQPQHF. CDR3 coding DNA: TGTGCCAGCAGTTTATCAGGGGGCCGGAATCAGCCCCAGCATTTT. The full variable domain, in which reference TRBV28 and TRBJ1-5 provide the parts outside the CDR3, is DVKVTQSSRYLVKRTGEKVFLECVQDMDHENMFWYRQDPGLGLRLIYFSYDVKMKEKGDIPEGYSVSREKKERFSLILESASTNQTSMYLCASSLSGGRNQPQHFGDGTRLSIL.

This chain uses TRBV7-3 with TRBJ2-1; 10 bases fit TRBD2. Germline V gene sequence: CDR1 SGHTA, CDR2 FQGTGA. The junction had 8 bases not matched to a gene; V was cut back by 5 bases and J by 7 bases. The CDR3 is made up of 15 amino acids. CDR3 amino acids: CASSLIAGGNNEQFF. CDR3 in DNA: TGTGCCAGCAGCCTAATAGCGGGAGGTAATAATGAGCAGTTCTTC.

As concerns this clone: At one boundary the junction diverges from the germline segment, which might be a read error. This sequence joins TRBV5-6 and TRBJ2-1, with a possible D match to TRBD2 (5 bases). The germline V gene encodes CDR1 SGHDT and CDR2 YYEEEE. The CDR3 is 17 residues long. CDR3 coding DNA: TGTGCCAGCAGCTTGATTTTTGGGAGCTTTAACTACGATGAGCAGTTCTTC. Protein: CASSLIFGSFNYDEQFF.

This rearrangement joins TRBV5-1 to TRBJ2-1; D remains unclear. Germline V lookup: CDR1 SGHRS, CDR2 YFSETQ. The CDR3 contains 16 residues. Trimming cost V 1 base and J 0 bases, with 11 bases left between them. The CDR3 reads CASSLMRLRSYNEQFF. CDR3 DNA sequence: TGCGCCAGCAGCTTGATGCGTCTGCGCTCCTACAATGAGCAGTTCTTC.

The chain combines TRBV5-1 with TRBJ1-2; 11 nucleotides match TRBD1. The length of the CDR3 is 16 residues. Germline-derived CDR1 and CDR2 are SGHRS and YFSETQ. The V segment lost 3 bases and the J segment 6 bases; nucleotides outside the gene matches: 10. CDR3: CASSWTGGRESDGYTF. The CDR3 nucleotides are TGCGCCAGCAGCTGGACAGGGGGCAGAGAAAGCGATGGCTACACCTTC.

J is TRBJ2-6 and V is TRBV6-6, with unresolved D. CDR3 length: 16 amino acids. Trimming took off 2 bases at V and 0 bases at J, with 8 bases between the two ends. Germline V gene lookup returns CDR1 MNHNY and CDR2 SVGAGI (reference sequence). The CDR3 loop reads CASSYQQSSGANVLTF. The CDR3 bases are TGTGCCAGCAGTTACCAACAAAGCTCTGGGGCCAACGTCCTGACTTTC.

The chain uses TRBV28 and TRBJ1-1, with unresolved D. This CDR3 spans 15 amino acids. V was pared by 5 bases and J by 8 bases, with 21 bases between. Germline V CDR1 and CDR2: MDHEN, SYDVKM. In DNA form, the CDR3 reads TGTGCCAGCAGTCCTGAGGGAGGGCTTGGGGTGGAAGCTTTCTTT. Protein sequence: CASSPEGGLGVEAFF.

A word on this clone: The sample carries other DNA sequences with the same CDR3. J is TRBJ2-7 and V is TRBV11-3, with 11 bases aligning to TRBD2. The CDR3 runs to 16 residues. Per germline, CDR1 SGHNT and CDR2 YENEEA. Germline trimming cut 3 bases from V and 0 bases from J; bases unmatched to any gene: 4. CDR3 DNA: TGTGCCAGCAGCTTGGGGGGACTAGCGGACTCCTACGAGCAGTACTTC. It translates to CASSLGGLADSYEQYF. Filled out from reference TRBV11-3 and TRBJ2-7, the complete variable domain reads EAGVVQSPRYKIIEKKQPVAFWCNPISGHNTLYWYLQNLGQGPELLIRYENEEAVDDSQLPKDRFSAERLKGVDSTLKIQPAELGDSAVYLCASSLGGLADSYEQYFGPGTRLTVT.